The present entry profiles one T cell receptor (beta chain) with its context. The target antigen is unknown. CDR1 MNHEY and CDR2 SMNVEV come from the germline V gene (reference sequence). CDR3 length equals 18 residues. Trimming took 5 bases from V and 0 from J, leaving 17 bases between them. Treatment described: over 15 received Ad26.COV2.S at low or high dose, single or two shots; a few received placebo; per-sample allocation not given. Day 63 after the first vaccine or placebo injection was the time point for sampling. This sample is part of a study of Ad26.COV2.S vaccination and SARS-CoV-2 variants. Study observations and caveats: Recipients of vaccine and of placebo showed similar breadth of their non-spike TCR repertoires. The TCR-based breadth and depth measures might underestimate overall T cell responses.

Using immunoSEQ multiplex PCR, the repertoire was profiled, and TCRdb retains in-frame clones only, with some absent. The data show about 680,000 clones, around 90% seen once. Sample: peripheral blood, taken in a trial of Ad26.COV2.S vaccine versus placebo. The sequence was obtained from a person between 18 and 60 years old who received the Ad26.COV2.S COVID-19 vaccine or a placebo. The rearrangement links TRBV27 to TRBJ2-6; D may be TRBD2 (5 bases). CDR3 in DNA: TGTGCCAGCAGTAGCTTAACGGGAAGGCACTCTGGGGCCAACGTCCTGACTTTC. Protein product: CASSSLTGRHSGANVLTF.